This TCR beta chain stems from a study of blood T cells in healthy people across ages. Regarding the study as a whole: Naive and antigen-experienced cells were not separated, limiting conclusive comparison.

CDR1 is SGHRS and CDR2 is YFSETQ in the germline V gene. The CDR3 consists of 13 residues. Unmatched junction bases numbered 7, after V lost 0 bases and J lost 12 bases. About this clonotype itself: The antigen is undetermined.

A J-beta primer mix and a sample-barcoded 5' primer were used in a second PCR of roughly 7 to 12 cycles. Each CDR3 protein gets one entry after TCRdb re-called the 5' RACE reads with MiXCR. The sample yields about 800,000 distinct CDR3 sequences, around 25% seen once. The same data also contributed to another study, on T cells of mothers and their children. That publication notes: A second PCR was performed with the M1S primer. This primer added sample barcodes and 2-4 random nucleotides.

This sequence joins TRBV5-1 and TRBJ2-7; 9 bases are a match to TRBD1. The sequence was obtained from a boy aged 5-17 years in good health. Sequences were obtained from blood. CDR3 nucleotides: TGCGCCAGCAGCTTGGCCGGAAGGGACAGGGCGTACTTC. Amino acid sequence: CASSLAGRDRAYF.